This TCR beta chain appears in the sequencing data of a study of OX40 agonist ivuxolimab in advanced cancers. For the study in its entirety: Ivuxolimab was an agonistic, fully human IgG2 monoclonal antibody directed against OX40 (CD134), a costimulatory receptor. Intravenous ivuxolimab was administered to patients every 2 weeks at six dose levels: 0.01, 0.1, 0.3, 1.5, 3 and 10 mg/kg. Of the approximately 50 patients in dose escalation, about 20 had hepatocellular carcinoma, about 15 had melanoma, 9 had renal cell carcinoma and 9 had head and neck cancer. A male proportion of around 81% and a mean age of 60 years, ranging from about 23 to 90, were recorded for the dose-escalation cohort. Prior anti-PD-1, anti-PD-L1 or anti-CTLA-4 therapy was permitted, and checkpoint inhibitors had been received by roughly 42% of dose-escalation patients. Partial responses occurred in three dose-escalation patients, of whom one had hepatocellular carcinoma and two had cutaneous melanoma. The purpose of peripheral TCRbeta sequencing was to test whether ivuxolimab changed TCR sequence diversity and led to clonal T-cell expansion. The monotherapy dose-escalation portion (N ≈ 52 patients) of the phase I ivuxolimab trial is reported in the paper. Beyond this particular receptor, the publication reports: At doses from 0.1 to 3.0 mg/kg, clonal expansion was seen in both CD4+ and CD8+ blood T cells between baseline and week 6. Partial responders in the 0.1-3.0 mg/kg groups had among the lowest normalized peripheral clonal expansion, especially among CD8+ T cells. Antigen specificity was not determined for the clonally expanded peripheral T cells. After ivuxolimab, expanded clones were on average more numerous among CD8+ T cells than among CD4+ T cells. Low levels of normalized T-cell clonal expansion were also seen in some patients who did not respond.

To sequence the TCRbeta CDR3 region, genomic DNA was isolated from the sorted cells. The immunoSEQ Assay was used to sequence the TCRbeta CDR3 regions. As stored in TCRdb, this immuneACCESS dataset retains in-frame rearrangements with V and J assigned. A fraction of the clones does not appear; measured against another copy, unresolved V genes explain less than half of the discrepancy, and the remainder lacks a known reason. The sample table contains more than 75,000 clones; only one count was recorded for around 87% of them. Of the sample, roughly 0.32% is held by the ten largest clones. CDR1 and CDR2 (MNHEY, SVGAGI) derive from the germline V gene. From the cysteine up to the phenylalanine, the CDR3 has a length of 13 residues. Kept here is only the CDR3 DNA, which spans 39 bases and is read in frame from base 1. The junction shows trimming of 6 bases on V and 4 bases on J, and the gene matches do not reach 5 bases of it.

The trial excluded patients who had a history of autoimmune disease or were on systemic immunosuppression. Peripheral blood for TCR sequencing was drawn from every dose cohort at baseline, at cycle 4 day 1 and at cycle 7 day 1. The samples were drawn from a first-in-human, open-label, multicenter phase I dose-escalation trial of ivuxolimab. Adults with locally advanced or metastatic melanoma, renal cell, hepatocellular, or head and neck squamous cell carcinoma were enrolled in the trial. Before TCR sequencing, CD4+ T cells and CD8+ T cells were sorted from peripheral blood as separate populations. To note about this clone: Its antigen remains unidentified. Base-call qualities are not available, and no considerably larger clone is one nucleotide away.

The chain couples TRBV6-5 to TRBJ1-2; 7 central bases correspond to TRBD1. Source: CD4+ or CD8+ T cells sorted from blood, taken in a trial of the OX40 agonist ivuxolimab. This receptor was taken from an adult with an advanced solid tumor such as melanoma, head and neck, liver or kidney cancer. The sequenced DNA is TGTGCCAGCAGGGACAGGACGGGCTATGGCTACACCTTC. This encodes CASRDRTGYGYTF.